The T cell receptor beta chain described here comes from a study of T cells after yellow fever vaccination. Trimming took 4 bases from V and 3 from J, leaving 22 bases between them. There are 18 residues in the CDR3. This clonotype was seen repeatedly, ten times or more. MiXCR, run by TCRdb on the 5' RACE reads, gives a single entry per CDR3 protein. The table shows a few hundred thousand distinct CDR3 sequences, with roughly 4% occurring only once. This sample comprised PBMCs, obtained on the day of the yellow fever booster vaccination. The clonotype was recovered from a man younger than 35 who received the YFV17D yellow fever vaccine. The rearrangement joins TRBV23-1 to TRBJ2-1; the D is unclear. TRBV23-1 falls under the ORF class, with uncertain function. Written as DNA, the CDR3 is TGCGCCAGCAGTCGCCCCTCCCCCGGGCGCCGGATCTACAATGAGCAGTTCTTC. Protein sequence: CASSRPSPGRRIYNEQFF.